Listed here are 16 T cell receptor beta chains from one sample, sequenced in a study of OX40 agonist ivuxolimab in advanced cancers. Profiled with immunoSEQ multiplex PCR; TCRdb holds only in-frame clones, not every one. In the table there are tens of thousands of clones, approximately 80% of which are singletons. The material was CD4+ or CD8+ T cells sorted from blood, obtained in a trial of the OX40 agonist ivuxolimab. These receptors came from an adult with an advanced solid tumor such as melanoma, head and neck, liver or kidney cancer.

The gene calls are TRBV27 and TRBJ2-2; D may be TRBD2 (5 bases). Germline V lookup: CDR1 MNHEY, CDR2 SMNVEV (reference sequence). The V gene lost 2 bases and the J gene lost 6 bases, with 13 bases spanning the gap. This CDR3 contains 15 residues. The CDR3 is CASSLDVAGAGELFF. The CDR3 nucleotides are TGTGCCAGCAGTTTAGATGTGGCCGGGGCCGGGGAGCTGTTTTTT.

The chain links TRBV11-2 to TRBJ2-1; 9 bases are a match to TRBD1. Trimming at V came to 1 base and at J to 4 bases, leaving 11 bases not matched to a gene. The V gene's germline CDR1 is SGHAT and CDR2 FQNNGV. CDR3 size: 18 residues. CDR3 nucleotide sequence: TGTGCCAGCAGCTTAGCCCCGGGACAGGGTGAGGCATACAATGAGCAGTTCTTC. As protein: CASSLAPGQGEAYNEQFF. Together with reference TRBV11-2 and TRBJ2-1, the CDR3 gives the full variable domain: EAGVAQSPRYKIIEKRQSVAFWCNPISGHATLYWYQQILGQGPKLLIQFQNNGVVDDSQLPKDRFSAERLKGVDSTLKIQPAKLEDSAVYLCASSLAPGQGEAYNEQFFGPGTRLTVL.

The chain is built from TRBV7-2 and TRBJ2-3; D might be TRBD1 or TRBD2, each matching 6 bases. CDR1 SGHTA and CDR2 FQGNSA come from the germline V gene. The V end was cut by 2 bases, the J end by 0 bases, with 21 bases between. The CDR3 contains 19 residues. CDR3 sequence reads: CASSLTQGRFFFSTDTQYF. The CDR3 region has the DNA TGTGCCAGCAGCTTAACTCAGGGGAGGTTCTTTTTTAGCACAGATACGCAGTATTTT.

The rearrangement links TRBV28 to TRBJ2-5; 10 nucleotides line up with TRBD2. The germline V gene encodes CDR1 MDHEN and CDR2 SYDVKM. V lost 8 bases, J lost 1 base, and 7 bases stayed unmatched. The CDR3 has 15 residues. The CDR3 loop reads CASAGLAGVQETQYF. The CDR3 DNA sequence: TGTGCCAGCGCTGGTCTAGCGGGAGTCCAAGAGACCCAGTACTTC.

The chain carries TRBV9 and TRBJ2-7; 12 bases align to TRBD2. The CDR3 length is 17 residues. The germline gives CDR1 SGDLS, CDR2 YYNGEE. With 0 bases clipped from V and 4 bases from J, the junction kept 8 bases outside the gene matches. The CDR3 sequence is CASSVGPMTSGGYEQYF. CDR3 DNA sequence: TGTGCCAGCAGCGTAGGACCCATGACTAGCGGGGGATACGAGCAGTACTTC.

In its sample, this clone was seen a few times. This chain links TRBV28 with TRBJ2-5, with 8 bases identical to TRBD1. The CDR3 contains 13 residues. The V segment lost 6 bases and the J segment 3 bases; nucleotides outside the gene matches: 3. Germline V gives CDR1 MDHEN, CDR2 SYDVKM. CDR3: CASREDREETQYF. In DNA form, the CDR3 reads TGTGCCAGCAGGGAGGACAGGGAAGAGACCCAGTACTTC.

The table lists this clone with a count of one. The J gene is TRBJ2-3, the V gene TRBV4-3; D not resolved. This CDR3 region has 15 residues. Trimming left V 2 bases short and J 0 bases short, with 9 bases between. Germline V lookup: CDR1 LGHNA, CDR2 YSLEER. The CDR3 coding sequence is TGCGCCAGCAGCCAACTTCGCTACAGCACAGATACGCAGTATTTT. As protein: CASSQLRYSTDTQYF.

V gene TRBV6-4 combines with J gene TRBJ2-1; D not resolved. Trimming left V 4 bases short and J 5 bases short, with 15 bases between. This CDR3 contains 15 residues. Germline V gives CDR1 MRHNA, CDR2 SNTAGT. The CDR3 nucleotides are TGTGCCAGCAGTGCCCGGATGGATCCCAACAATGAGCAGTTCTTC. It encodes CASSARMDPNNEQFF.

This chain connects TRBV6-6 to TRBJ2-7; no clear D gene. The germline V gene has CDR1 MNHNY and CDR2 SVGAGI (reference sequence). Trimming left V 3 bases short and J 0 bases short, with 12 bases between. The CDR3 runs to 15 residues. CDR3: CASSYTQWTSYEQYF. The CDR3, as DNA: TGTGCCAGCAGTTATACGCAGTGGACCTCCTACGAGCAGTACTTC.

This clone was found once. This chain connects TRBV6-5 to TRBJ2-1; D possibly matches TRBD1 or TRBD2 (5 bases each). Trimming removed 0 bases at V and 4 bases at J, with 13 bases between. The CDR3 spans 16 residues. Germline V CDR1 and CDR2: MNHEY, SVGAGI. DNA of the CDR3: TGTGCCAGCAGTTACTCAGGGACGGGCCTTTACAATGAGCAGTTCTTC. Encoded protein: CASSYSGTGLYNEQFF.

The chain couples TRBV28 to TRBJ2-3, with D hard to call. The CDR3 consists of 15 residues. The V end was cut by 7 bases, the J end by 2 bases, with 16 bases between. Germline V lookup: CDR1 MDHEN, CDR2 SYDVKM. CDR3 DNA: TGTGCCAGCAACCATGGTAGCACGAACACAGATACGCAGTATTTT. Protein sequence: CASNHGSTNTDTQYF.

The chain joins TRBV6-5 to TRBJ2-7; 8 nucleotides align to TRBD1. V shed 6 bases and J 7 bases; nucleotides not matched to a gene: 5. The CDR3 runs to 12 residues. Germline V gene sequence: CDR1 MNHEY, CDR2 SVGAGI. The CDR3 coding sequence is TGTGCCAGCAGCACAGGGGGTGGTGAGCAGTACTTC. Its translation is CASSTGGGEQYF.

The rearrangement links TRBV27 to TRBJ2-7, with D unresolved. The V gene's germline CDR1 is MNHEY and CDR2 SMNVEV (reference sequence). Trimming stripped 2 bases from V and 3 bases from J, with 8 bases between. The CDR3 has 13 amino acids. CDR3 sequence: CASSLTGDYEQYF. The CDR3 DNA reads TGTGCCAGCAGTTTAACCGGAGACTACGAGCAGTACTTC.

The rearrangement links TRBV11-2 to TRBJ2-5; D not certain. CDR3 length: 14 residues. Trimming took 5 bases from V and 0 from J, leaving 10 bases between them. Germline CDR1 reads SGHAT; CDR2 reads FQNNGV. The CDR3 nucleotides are TGTGCCAGCAGCGGTTCGGCTTACCAAGAGACCCAGTACTTC. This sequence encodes CASSGSAYQETQYF.

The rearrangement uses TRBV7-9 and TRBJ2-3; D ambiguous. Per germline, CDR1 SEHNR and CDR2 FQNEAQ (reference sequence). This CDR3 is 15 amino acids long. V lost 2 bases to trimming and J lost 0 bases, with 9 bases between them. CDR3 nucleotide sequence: TGTGCCAGCAGCTTATGGTTCTCTAGCACAGATACGCAGTATTTT. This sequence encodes CASSLWFSSTDTQYF.

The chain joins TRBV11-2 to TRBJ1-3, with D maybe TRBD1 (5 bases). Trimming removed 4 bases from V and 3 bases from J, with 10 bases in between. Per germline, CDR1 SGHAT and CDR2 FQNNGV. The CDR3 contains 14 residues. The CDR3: CASSSTGSGNTIYF. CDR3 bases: TGTGCCAGCAGCTCCACAGGAAGTGGAAACACCATATATTTT.